This T cell receptor beta chain was documented in a study of cytomegalovirus exposure and HLA in healthy donors. Profiled with immunoSEQ multiplex PCR; TCRdb holds only in-frame clones, not every one. The sample carries 35,000 to 50,000 clones, 80% to 95% recorded once. Study-wide results and limits: Cytomegalovirus association was assigned to more than 150 TCR beta chains.

The validation cohort, a group of over a hundred subjects, included the donors and was separate from the roughly 600-subject first cohort. With respect to this clone: Antigen: not known.

The CDR3 contains 13 residues. The chain links TRBV21-1 to TRBJ2-3; no DNA check was done on the table's D call, TRBD2. TRBV21-1 is listed as a pseudogene. The sequencing input was PBMCs. The origin of this receptor is a woman under 30 in good health and CMV-seronegative. The CDR3, as DNA: TGTGCCAGGAGACTAATTATGACAGATACGCAGTATTTT. It specifies CARRLIMTDTQYF.